What follows are 5 T cell receptor beta chains derived from one specimen sequenced in a study of CD8 T cells in Susac syndrome (dated by TCRdb to the late 2010s). The library came from the immunoSEQ multiplex PCR assay. RNA was extracted with the RNeasy kit and roughly 0.45 to 1 ug was reverse transcribed using random hexamers. The public reads were reprocessed in TCRdb via fastp at Q25 and MiXCR, keeping in-frame beta chains. Here each entry gathers all rows of one CDR3 protein and keeps the most common genes and DNA. The sample yields some 450,000 distinct CDR3 sequences; approximately 85% were counted once. The ten largest clones add up to about 0.12% of the sample. Material for sequencing was CD8+ T cells from PBMCs. These receptors were obtained from a human donor with multiple sclerosis.

The chain uses TRBV12-3 or TRBV12-4 and TRBJ2-6; 7 bases align to TRBD1. Losses at the gene ends were 6 bases for V and 0 bases for J; bases not matched to a gene: 8. The CDR3 contains 17 residues. The CDR3 here is CASSLGQDRSGANVLTF. CDR3 sequence (DNA): TGTGCCAGCAGCCTCGGACAGGACCGCTCTGGGGCCAACGTCCTGACTTTC.

This chain joins TRBV25-1 and TRBJ2-1, with 7 nucleotides matching TRBD1. Trimming at V came to 7 bases and at J to 4 bases, leaving 13 bases not matched to a gene. Germline V gene lookup returns CDR1 MGHDK and CDR2 SYGVNS. The CDR3 runs 16 residues. The CDR3 bases are TGTGCCAGCATAAGACAGGGACCGGGGCCTTACAATGAGCAGTTCTTC. Its protein product is CASIRQGPGPYNEQFF.

The chain has TRBV6-4 and TRBJ1-1; D gene unclear. The ends were cut back, 5 bases at V and 4 bases at J, with 11 bases in the middle. The CDR3 runs 13 residues. Germline-derived CDR1 and CDR2 are MRHNA and SNTAGT. CDR3 nucleotide sequence: TGTGCCAGCAGTCCGTGGCCCGGCACTGAAGCTTTCTTT. The encoded protein is CASSPWPGTEAFF.

This clonotype was observed a single time. The chain links TRBV2 to TRBJ1-1; tentative D call: TRBD1 (5 bases). V was trimmed by 3 bases and J by 6 bases, leaving 17 bases between them. CDR3 length: 15 residues. Germline V gives CDR1 SNHLY, CDR2 FYNNEI. The CDR3 bases are TGTGCCAGCAGTGAGGGGACTGGTTTTCGTTCTGAAGCTTTCTTT. The encoded protein is CASSEGTGFRSEAFF.

The chain employs TRBV12-3 or TRBV12-4 and TRBJ1-2, with D possibly matching TRBD1 (6 bases). The CDR3 loop spans 16 amino acids. V was clipped by 6 bases and J by 2 bases, with 19 bases between them. The CDR3 DNA follows: TGTGCCAGCAGATCTCGGGACGGGGGCCGGAACTATGGCTACACCTTC. As protein: CASRSRDGGRNYGYTF.